This T cell receptor (beta chain) was sequenced during a study of T cells after yellow fever vaccination. Deletions cut 4 bases from V and 1 base from J, with 11 bases between. The germline CDR1 and CDR2 sequences are SGHRS and YFSETQ. The CDR3 is 14 residues long. In this sample, this clonotype turned up a few times. Via MiXCR, TCRdb re-called the 5' RACE reads, giving one row per CDR3 protein. The data contain some 240,000 distinct CDR3 sequences, roughly 4.8% of them singletons. The V call is TRBV5-1, the J call TRBJ2-5; no clear D. This specimen consisted of CD4+ T cells sorted from PBMCs, obtained on the day of the yellow fever booster vaccination. The sequence came from a man aged 18 to 29 who received the YFV17D yellow fever vaccine. The CDR3 DNA sequence: TGCGCCAGCAGCCCGCACCCTCTCCAAGAGACCCAGTACTTC. Translation: CASSPHPLQETQYF.